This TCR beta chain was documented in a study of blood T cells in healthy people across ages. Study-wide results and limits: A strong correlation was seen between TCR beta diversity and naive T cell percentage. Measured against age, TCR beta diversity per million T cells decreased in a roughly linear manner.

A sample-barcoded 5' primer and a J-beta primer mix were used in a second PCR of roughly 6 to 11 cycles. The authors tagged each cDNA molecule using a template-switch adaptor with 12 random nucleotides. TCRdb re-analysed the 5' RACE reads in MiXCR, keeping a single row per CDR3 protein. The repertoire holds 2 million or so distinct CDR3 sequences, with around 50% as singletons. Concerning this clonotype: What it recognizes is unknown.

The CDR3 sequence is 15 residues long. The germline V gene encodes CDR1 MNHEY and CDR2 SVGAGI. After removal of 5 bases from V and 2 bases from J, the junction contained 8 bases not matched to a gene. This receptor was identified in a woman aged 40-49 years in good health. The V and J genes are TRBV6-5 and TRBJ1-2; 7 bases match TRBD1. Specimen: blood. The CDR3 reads CASSGRDRRNYGYTF. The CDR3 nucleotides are TGTGCCAGCAGTGGCCGGGACAGAAGAAACTATGGCTACACCTTC.